The rows below give T cell receptor beta chains drawn from one sample of a study of T cell responses to AZD1222 COVID-19 vaccine. TCRdb keeps only in-frame clones here, not all; method: immunoSEQ multiplex PCR. This sample has roughly 140,000 clones, with about 90% found just once. This specimen was peripheral blood, taken 28 days after the second AZD1222 dose. The receptors shown here come from an adult who received the AZD1222 COVID-19 vaccine. The CDR3 runs from the conserved cysteine through the conserved F or W. D genes are given only for firm matches. The size field is filled for only some rows; it gives once, few, many or a size class.

V gene,CDR3 length,J gene,clone size,D gene,CDR3 DNA,CDR3 protein
TRBV5-1,14,TRBJ2-7,-,-,TGCGCCAGCAGCTTCGGCGGGGGCCCCTACGAGCAGTACTTC,CASSFGGGPYEQYF
TRBV28,15,TRBJ2-7,-,TRBD2,TGTGCCAGCACCCCTGGGCTAGCGGGAAGGTACGAGCAGTACTTC,CASTPGLAGRYEQYF
TRBV6-1,20,TRBJ2-4,-,-,TGTGCCAGCAGTGATCGTTTCGGTTGGGCAGGGGCTTTATTTACAAACATTCAGTACTTC,CASSDRFGWAGALFTNIQYF
TRBV11-2,18,TRBJ2-1,-,TRBD1,TGTGCCAGCAGCGGGGGGACAGGGGGCCCAAGCTCCTACAATGAGCAGTTCTTC,CASSGGTGGPSSYNEQFF
TRBV6-2/TRBV6-3,14,TRBJ2-7,-,TRBD1,TGTGCCAGCAGTTTGGACAGGGTGAAGGACGAGCAGTACTTC,CASSLDRVKDEQYF
TRBV3-1/TRBV3-2,16,TRBJ2-3,-,TRBD2,TGTGCCAGCAGCTTAGGACTAGCGGGAGCAGAAGATACGCAGTATTTT,CASSLGLAGAEDTQYF
TRBV9,16,TRBJ2-7,-,TRBD1,TGTGCCAGCAGCGCCCTCGGGACAGGTGGTTCCTACGAGCAGTACTTC,CASSALGTGGSYEQYF
TRBV9,16,TRBJ2-1,-,TRBD2,TGTGCCAGCAGTCCTATGGGACTAGCGCTATACAATGAGCAGTTCTTC,CASSPMGLALYNEQFF
TRBV5-4,15,TRBJ2-3,-,TRBD2,TGTGCCAGCAGCTTGACTAGCGGGGCCACAGATACGCAGTATTTT,CASSLTSGATDTQYF
TRBV19,14,TRBJ1-2,-,-,TGTGCCAGTAGACCCTGGGGGGGCGACTATGGCTACACCTTC,CASRPWGGDYGYTF
TRBV7-6,15,TRBJ2-1,once,TRBD2,TGTGCCAGCAGCTTATTAAGCGGGAGTTACAATGAGCAGTTCTTC,CASSLLSGSYNEQFF
TRBV28,13,TRBJ1-3,-,-,TGTGCCAGCATGGCTCTCTCTGGAAACACCATATATTTT,CASMALSGNTIYF
TRBV3-1/TRBV3-2,14,TRBJ2-5,-,-,TGTGCCAGCAGCCAATTAAACAGAGAAGAGACCCAGTACTTC,CASSQLNREETQYF
TRBV5-1,16,TRBJ2-1,-,TRBD2,TGCGCCAGCAGCTTGGGACTAGCGGGAGACTACAATGAGCAGTTCTTC,CASSLGLAGDYNEQFF
TRBV19,14,TRBJ1-2,-,-,TGTGCCAGTAGTAACTCCGGGACCAAGGCTGGCTACACCTTC,CASSNSGTKAGYTF
TRBV29-1,12,TRBJ1-2,once,-,TGCAGCGTTTCCCCAGGGGTATATGGCTACACCTTC,CSVSPGVYGYTF
TRBV2,15,TRBJ2-7,-,-,TGTGCCAGCAGAGAGATTTGGACTCTCTCCTACGAGCAGTACTTC,CASREIWTLSYEQYF
TRBV5-1,12,TRBJ1-2,-,-,TGCGCCAGCAGCTTGGAACAGAATGGCTACACCTTC,CASSLEQNGYTF
TRBV9,14,TRBJ1-2,-,-,TGTGCCAGCAGCGTAGTTGTGGGGAACTATGGCTACACCTTC,CASSVVVGNYGYTF
TRBV28,18,TRBJ1-1,-,TRBD1,TGTGCCAGCAGTCTTCCCGCCGGGACAGGGTTCATTAACACTGAAGCTTTCTTT,CASSLPAGTGFINTEAFF
TRBV7-9,16,TRBJ2-3,-,-,TGTGCCAGCAGCTTAGGGTCGCGACGGGGAACAGATACGCAGTATTTT,CASSLGSRRGTDTQYF
TRBV28,15,TRBJ2-3,-,-,TGTGCCAGCACCTCTGCGGGGGCGAGCACAGATACGCAGTATTTT,CASTSAGASTDTQYF
TRBV2,13,TRBJ2-4,-,-,TGTGCCAGCAGTGTTGCCACCAAAAACATTCAGTACTTC,CASSVATKNIQYF
TRBV6-1,14,TRBJ1-2,-,-,TGTGCCAGCAGTGAAGGAACAGGGTCTCGCGGCTACACCTTC,CASSEGTGSRGYTF
TRBV19,14,TRBJ2-2,-,-,TGTGCCAGTAGTTCCGGGACCCTCGGCGGGGAGCTGTTTTTT,CASSSGTLGGELFF
TRBV6-5,15,TRBJ1-1,-,-,TGTGCCAGCAGTTACGGACGGGGGGCGCCCACTGAAGCTTTCTTT,CASSYGRGAPTEAFF
TRBV5-1,14,TRBJ2-1,-,TRBD1,TGCGCCAGCAGCTTGATGACAGGGTACAATGAGCAGTTCTTC,CASSLMTGYNEQFF
TRBV6-5,14,TRBJ2-7,-,TRBD1,TGTGCCAGCTGGGGGACAGGGGTCTCCTACGAGCAGTACTTC,CASWGTGVSYEQYF
TRBV19,15,TRBJ2-1,-,-,TGTGCCAGTAGTATGGGGCAGGGGTTGAATGGTGAGCAGTTCTTC,CASSMGQGLNGEQFF
TRBV12-5,13,TRBJ2-1,-,-,TGTGCTAGTGGTTTGGGGGGCCACAATGAGCAGTTCTTC,CASGLGGHNEQFF
TRBV29-1,14,TRBJ1-5,-,-,TGCAGCGTAGGTGACGTGGGGGGTAGACAGCCCCAGCATTTT,CSVGDVGGRQPQHF
TRBV28,13,TRBJ1-5,-,-,TGTGCCAGCAGTTTTAGGGGGGGATCGCCCCAGCATTTT,CASSFRGGSPQHF
TRBV5-4,16,TRBJ2-3,once,TRBD2,TGTGCCAGCAGCTCCGGACTAGCGGGAGGCAGAGATACGCAGTATTTT,CASSSGLAGGRDTQYF
TRBV28,13,TRBJ2-1,-,-,TGTGCCAGCAGCCGTCGGAGGGGAGGTGAGCAGTTCTTC,CASSRRRGGEQFF
TRBV27,12,TRBJ2-1,-,-,TGTGCCAGCAGTTTAGGGTCCAATGAGCAGTTCTTC,CASSLGSNEQFF
TRBV5-1,14,TRBJ2-1,-,TRBD2,TGCGCCAGCAGCTCCGTAGCGGGGAACAATGAGCAGTTCTTC,CASSSVAGNNEQFF
TRBV7-2,15,TRBJ2-7,once,TRBD1,TGTGCCAGCAGCCTTGGACAGGGACCTTCCTACGAGCAGTACTTC,CASSLGQGPSYEQYF
TRBV6-1,13,TRBJ1-6,-,-,TGTGCCAGCAGAGAAGCGGGAGGGTCACCCCTCCACTTT,CASREAGGSPLHF
TRBV18,15,TRBJ1-4,-,TRBD1,TGTGCCAGCTCTTACGGGACAGGGACTAATGAAAAACTGTTTTTT,CASSYGTGTNEKLFF
TRBV6-5,15,TRBJ1-2,once,-,TGTGCCAGCAGTCCAAGACGGGGGGCCGGCTATGGCTACACCTTC,CASSPRRGAGYGYTF
TRBV28,12,TRBJ1-6,-,-,TGTGCCAGCAAAACGAATAATTCACCCCTCCACTTT,CASKTNNSPLHF
TRBV29-1,13,TRBJ2-5,few,TRBD1,TGCAGCGTGAGACAGGGGGCAACAGAGACCCAGTACTTC,CSVRQGATETQYF
TRBV7-2,12,TRBJ1-5,-,-,TGTGCCAGCAGCTTAAACGGCTTGCCCCAGCATTTT,CASSLNGLPQHF
TRBV28,11,TRBJ1-1,-,-,TGTGCCAGCAGCACACCCACTGAAGCTTTCTTT,CASSTPTEAFF
TRBV6-5,13,TRBJ2-2,-,-,TGTGCCAACGGCCCTTATGGCACCGGGGAGCTGTTTTTT,CANGPYGTGELFF
TRBV3-1/TRBV3-2,13,TRBJ1-1,-,-,TGTGCCAGCAGCCACCTATATAGGACTGAAGCTTTCTTT,CASSHLYRTEAFF
TRBV14,15,TRBJ2-7,few,TRBD1,TGTGCCAGCAGCCCCTCCGGGACAGGGGCTTACGAGCAGTACTTC,CASSPSGTGAYEQYF
TRBV3-1/TRBV3-2,14,TRBJ2-5,-,TRBD1,TGTGCCAGCAGCCAAGGGACAGGCGCTGAGACCCAGTACTTC,CASSQGTGAETQYF
TRBV6-2/TRBV6-3,16,TRBJ1-6,-,-,TGTGCCAGCAGTCCGACTACAGGTTATGAGAATTCACCCCTCCACTTT,CASSPTTGYENSPLHF
TRBV5-4,15,TRBJ2-7,-,TRBD2,TGTGCCAGCAGCCCGGAAGCGGGAGGTTCCTACGAGCAGTACTTC,CASSPEAGGSYEQYF
TRBV4-2,17,TRBJ2-1,-,TRBD2,TGTGCCAGCAGCCCCTCCGGTACGGGAGGGACATACAATGAGCAGTTCTTC,CASSPSGTGGTYNEQFF
TRBV19,14,TRBJ2-3,-,-,TGTGCCAGTACCCCGCCAGGGGGGTGGGATACGCAGTATTTT,CASTPPGGWDTQYF
TRBV18,19,TRBJ2-1,-,TRBD2,TGTGCCAGCTCACTAGTAGCGGGAGGGCCCTGGAAGCCCTACAATGAGCAGTTCTTC,CASSLVAGGPWKPYNEQFF
TRBV11-3,16,TRBJ2-7,-,-,TGTGCCAGCAGCTTAGGAGGTTCCAAGGGGACCTACGAGCAGTACTTC,CASSLGGSKGTYEQYF
TRBV6-2/TRBV6-3,14,TRBJ1-1,-,-,TGTGCCAGCAGTTATGCTAGACAGAACACTGAAGCTTTCTTT,CASSYARQNTEAFF
TRBV27,15,TRBJ1-2,-,TRBD1,TGTGCCAGCAGTTTAGGACCAGGACAGGTCTATGGCTACACCTTC,CASSLGPGQVYGYTF
TRBV19,15,TRBJ2-3,-,-,TGTGCCAGTACAAGGACCTCCGGAGGGACAGATACGCAGTATTTT,CASTRTSGGTDTQYF